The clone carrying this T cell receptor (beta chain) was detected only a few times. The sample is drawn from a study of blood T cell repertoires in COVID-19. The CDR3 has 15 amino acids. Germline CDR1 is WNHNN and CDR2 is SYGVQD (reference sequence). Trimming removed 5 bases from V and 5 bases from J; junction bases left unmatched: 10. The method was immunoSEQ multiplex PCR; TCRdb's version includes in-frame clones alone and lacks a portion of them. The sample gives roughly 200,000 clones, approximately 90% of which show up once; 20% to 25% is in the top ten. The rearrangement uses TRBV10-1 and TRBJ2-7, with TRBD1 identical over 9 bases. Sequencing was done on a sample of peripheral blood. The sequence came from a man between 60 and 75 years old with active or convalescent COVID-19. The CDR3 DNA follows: TGCGCCAGCAGTAAAGGACAGGGGCTGGGGAACGAGCAGTACTTC. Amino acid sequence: CASSKGQGLGNEQYF.